Below are 27 T cell receptor beta chains sequenced from a single sample in a study of a mutant IDH1 vaccine in newly diagnosed glioma. Method: immunoSEQ multiplex PCR; TCRdb's copy keeps in-frame clones and lacks some. Of tens of thousands of clones listed, under 90% are singletons. Regarding time point: week 11, during vaccination. In every dose of vaccine, 300 ug of mutant IDH1 20-mer peptide was given alongside topical imiquimod. Their cognate antigens are unknown. Sequenced material: PBMCs, taken from a glioma patient whose treatment included an IDH1 peptide vaccine. These receptor sequences come from a middle-aged man with glioma.

This sequence joins TRBV2 and TRBJ2-2, with a weak D call TRBD1 (5 bases). This CDR3 is 10 amino acids long. Germline CDR1 SNHLY, CDR2 FYNNEI. The V end was cut by 8 bases, the J end by 13 bases, with 11 bases between. The CDR3 is CASAGLGLFF. DNA of the CDR3: TGTGCCAGCGCAGGGTTAGGGCTGTTTTTT.

This sequence joins TRBV6-5 and TRBJ1-6, with D maybe TRBD1 (6 bases). Looked up from germline, CDR1 is MNHEY and CDR2 is SVGAGI. The CDR3 runs to 15 residues. V was shortened by 0 bases and J by 8 bases, with 11 bases between the two germline ends. The CDR3 bases are TGTGCCAGCAGTTACTCCGGACAGCGAGATTCACCCCTCCACTTT. Amino acids: CASSYSGQRDSPLHF.

For the CDR3, the DNA is TGTGCCAGCACTTCGGGGGGCCCCAGCGGGGAGCTGTTTTTT. Amino acid sequence: CASTSGGPSGELFF. V gene TRBV7-7 combines with J gene TRBJ2-2, with D perhaps TRBD2 (7 bases). CDR1 SSHAT and CDR2 FNYEAQ come from the germline V gene (reference sequence). The CDR3 length is 14 residues. The V gene lost 7 bases and the J gene lost 7 bases, with 16 bases spanning the gap.

V is TRBV28 and J is TRBJ2-1; D gene uncertain. CDR3 length: 16 residues. Germline V gene sequence: CDR1 MDHEN, CDR2 SYDVKM. V lost 2 bases to trimming and J lost 5 bases, with 16 bases between them. CDR3 DNA: TGTGCCAGCAGTTTAATGACGGCTCTGGTCCACAATGAGCAGTTCTTC. It is translated as CASSLMTALVHNEQFF.

V gene TRBV7-9 combines with J gene TRBJ2-7; 8 nucleotides align to TRBD1. Germline V gene sequence: CDR1 SEHNR, CDR2 FQNEAQ (reference sequence). This CDR3 is built from 15 residues. After removal of 6 bases from V and 2 bases from J, the junction contained 9 bases not matched to a gene. CDR3 residues: CASSYLGQGTYEQYF. The CDR3 nucleotides read TGTGCCAGCAGTTACCTAGGACAGGGAACCTACGAGCAGTACTTC.

This sequence joins TRBV4-1 and TRBJ2-7, with D possibly being TRBD2 (6 bases). V lost 0 bases and J 4 bases, leaving 13 bases between the germline ends. Germline CDR1 reads MGHRA; CDR2 reads YSYEKL. The CDR3 totals 15 residues. The CDR3 region is CASSQDLATLYEQYF. CDR3 nucleotide sequence: TGCGCCAGCAGCCAAGATCTAGCGACCCTTTACGAGCAGTACTTC.

The chain joins TRBV6-5 to TRBJ1-2, with D possibly matching TRBD1 (6 bases). The germline V and J ends were trimmed by 2 bases and 3 bases, with 7 bases remaining between them. This CDR3 is 13 amino acids long. CDR1 and CDR2 from the germline V gene are MNHEY and SVGAGI. The CDR3 sequence: CASSYRTDYGYTF. The CDR3 region has the DNA TGTGCCAGCAGTTACAGGACAGACTATGGCTACACCTTC.

CDR3 protein: CATSREAGPYNEQFF. DNA of the CDR3: TGTGCCACCAGCAGAGAAGCGGGCCCCTACAATGAGCAGTTCTTC. V and J are TRBV15 and TRBJ2-1; the D gene is possibly TRBD2 (6 bases). CDR1 is LNHNV and CDR2 is YYDKDF in the germline V gene (reference sequence). V was trimmed by 0 bases and J by 2 bases, leaving 8 bases between them. The CDR3 contains 15 residues. The variable domain in full, with the rest retrieved from reference TRBV15 and TRBJ2-1, is DAMVIQNPRYQVTQFGKPVTLSCSQTLNHNVMYWYQQKSSQAPKLLFHYYDKDFNNEADTPDNFQSRRPNTSFCFLDIRSPGLGDTAMYLCATSREAGPYNEQFFGPGTRLTVL.

V usage is TRBV2 and J usage is TRBJ2-3; 9 bases are a match to TRBD2. The germline CDR1 and CDR2 sequences are SNHLY and FYNNEI. The CDR3 contains 12 residues. The CDR3 loop reads CAAGGGGDTQYF. The CDR3 DNA follows: TGTGCAGCGGGGGGCGGGGGAGATACGCAGTATTTT.

The chain recombines TRBV5-1 with TRBJ2-7, with D possibly TRBD1 on 6 matching bases. Germline CDR1 is SGHRS and CDR2 is YFSETQ. The CDR3 runs to 13 residues. The V and J ends lost 4 bases and 2 bases respectively, with 10 bases between them. The CDR3 DNA reads TGCGCCAGCAGCGAGCCAGGGGCCTACGAGCAGTACTTC. This encodes CASSEPGAYEQYF.

This rearrangement joins TRBV29-1 to TRBJ2-7; D is ambiguous. This CDR3 comprises 14 residues. The V gene's germline CDR1 is SQVTM and CDR2 ANQGSEA. Trimming removed 0 bases from V and 1 base from J, with 10 bases in between. In DNA form, the CDR3 reads TGCAGCGTTGAAGATTCAGCAAGTTCCTACGAGCAGTACTTC. Protein sequence: CSVEDSASSYEQYF.

The rearrangement links TRBV15 to TRBJ2-7; D is uncertain. The CDR3 has 14 residues. The germline V gene has CDR1 LNHNV and CDR2 YYDKDF (reference sequence). The V gene lost 4 bases and the J gene lost 0 bases, with 10 bases spanning the gap. This chain's CDR3 is CATSTTDGSYEQYF. CDR3 nucleotide sequence: TGTGCCACCAGCACTACCGACGGCTCCTACGAGCAGTACTTC.

This sequence joins TRBV7-3 and TRBJ2-3; no clear D. The V gene lost 8 bases and the J gene lost 5 bases, with 8 bases spanning the gap. The CDR3 is 11 amino acids. The germline V gene has CDR1 SGHTA and CDR2 FQGTGA. Written as DNA, the CDR3 is TGTGCCAGCGCGTTGGGAGATACGCAGTATTTT. It is translated as CASALGDTQYF.

This clone has more than one count but fewer than ten. This sequence joins TRBV19 and TRBJ2-2; a possible D gene is TRBD1 (6 bases). V shed 3 bases and J shed 4 bases, with 9 bases lying between them. CDR3 length: 14 amino acids. Looked up from germline, CDR1 is LNHDA and CDR2 is SQIVND (reference sequence). The CDR3 coding sequence is TGTGCCAGTAGTATTTCCAGGGGCACCGGGGAGCTGTTTTTT. As protein: CASSISRGTGELFF.

CDR3 nucleotide sequence: TGTGCCAGCAGCCCGGAAGCTTTCTTT. Translated: CASSPEAFF. The V gene is TRBV7-9, the J gene TRBJ1-1, with unresolved D. With 5 bases removed from V and 8 bases from J, the gap between germline ends came to 3 bases. This CDR3 comprises 9 residues. The germline V gene has CDR1 SEHNR and CDR2 FQNEAQ (reference sequence). The entire variable domain, with the rest obtained from reference TRBV7-9 and TRBJ1-1, is as follows: DTGVSQNPRHKITKRGQNVTFRCDPISEHNRLYWYRQTLGQGPEFLTYFQNEAQLEKSRLLSDRFSAERPKGSFSTLEIQRTEQGDSAMYLCASSPEAFFGQGTRLTVV.

The chain uses TRBV9 and TRBJ1-1, with D perhaps TRBD1 (6 bases). The CDR3 spans 13 residues. Between the trimmed V and J ends, which lost 4 bases and 6 bases, there was a span of 13 bases. Looked up from germline, CDR1 is SGDLS and CDR2 is YYNGEE. CDR3 residues: CASSTTQGAEAFF. Here the CDR3 DNA reads TGTGCCAGCAGCACCACACAGGGAGCTGAAGCTTTCTTT.

V is TRBV7-9 and J is TRBJ2-7; D not resolved. The germline V gene encodes CDR1 SEHNR and CDR2 FQNEAQ (reference sequence). The CDR3 spans 14 residues. Trimming took 1 base from V and 0 from J, leaving 7 bases between them. CDR3 sequence reads: CASSLDKRSYEQYF. The CDR3 DNA follows: TGTGCCAGCAGCTTAGACAAACGCTCCTACGAGCAGTACTTC.

The chain recombines TRBV7-3 with TRBJ1-1; perhaps TRBD1 as D (5 bases). Germline loops: CDR1 SGHTA, CDR2 FQGTGA. Trimming took 5 bases from V and 5 from J, leaving 18 bases between them. This CDR3 spans 15 amino acids. The CDR3 nucleotides read TGTGCCAGCAGCCCATTTCCGGGTACAGGTACTGAAGCTTTCTTT. It yields the protein CASSPFPGTGTEAFF.

The chain uses TRBV19 and TRBJ2-1; weak D call: TRBD2 (8 bases). Trimming took off 5 bases at V and 14 bases at J, with 16 bases between the two ends. Per the germline V gene, CDR1 is LNHDA and CDR2 is SQIVND (reference sequence). The CDR3 extends over 12 amino acids. CDR3 sequence: CASSFISGTEFF. The DNA of the CDR3 is TGTGCCAGTAGTTTCATTAGCGGGACAGAGTTCTTC.

The J gene is TRBJ2-1, the V gene TRBV10-2; 7 nucleotides line up with TRBD2. CDR3 length equals 14 residues. Germline CDR1 is WSHSY and CDR2 is SAAADI. The trim removed 9 bases at V and 6 bases at J, leaving 11 bases unmatched. The CDR3 DNA reads TGCGCCAGTACCCGAGGAGCGGGGTTCAATGAGCAGTTCTTC. Translated, it gives CASTRGAGFNEQFF.

CDR3: CASSQGSRGYEQYF. CDR3 coding DNA: TGCGCCAGCAGCCAAGGTTCCAGGGGCTACGAGCAGTACTTC. This chain joins TRBV4-1 and TRBJ2-7, with a possible D match to TRBD1 (6 bases). The CDR3 extends over 14 amino acids. Trimming stripped 1 base from V and 3 bases from J, with 10 bases between. Germline loops: CDR1 MGHRA, CDR2 YSYEKL.

The CDR3 protein is CATSRDRGAQGVLAQHF. As DNA, the CDR3 is TGTGCCACCAGCAGAGATAGGGGGGCGCAGGGGGTTTTGGCCCAGCATTTT. The chain recombines TRBV15 with TRBJ1-5; 7 bases are a match to TRBD1. V dropped 0 bases and J dropped 11; count of bases not matched to a gene: 16. There are 17 residues in the CDR3. Per the germline V gene, CDR1 is LNHNV and CDR2 is YYDKDF (reference sequence).

J is TRBJ1-2 and V is TRBV2; TRBD1 matches at 12 bases. J gave up 8 bases and V 7 bases, and 11 bases lay outside the gene matches. The CDR3 consists of 15 residues. Germline V gives CDR1 SNHLY, CDR2 FYNNEI. In DNA, the CDR3 is TGTGCCAGCACCCGATCGGGACAGGGGGCCGGGGGCTACACCTTC. Amino acids: CASTRSGQGAGGYTF.

This clone occurred a few times. The rearrangement uses TRBV5-1 and TRBJ2-1, with a possible D match to TRBD2 (6 bases). CDR1 and CDR2 from the germline V gene are SGHRS and YFSETQ. The CDR3 extends over 14 amino acids. Trimming left V 0 bases short and J 9 bases short, with 13 bases between. In DNA form, the CDR3 reads TGCGCCAGCAGCTTGGAGTGGCGGGGAGGTGAGCAGTTCTTC. Amino acids: CASSLEWRGGEQFF.

This clone was seen a few times. This sequence joins TRBV28 and TRBJ1-2; TRBD1 agrees at 10 bases. The CDR3 length is 15 residues. Germline loops: CDR1 MDHEN, CDR2 SYDVKM. Unmatched junction bases numbered 5, after V lost 4 bases and J lost 3 bases. CDR3 in DNA: TGTGCCAGCAGTTCCAGGACAGGGGGGGACTATGGCTACACCTTC. Translating it yields CASSSRTGGDYGYTF.

The V call is TRBV2, the J call TRBJ2-7; D call uncertain. Germline CDR1 and CDR2: SNHLY and FYNNEI. The CDR3 spans 13 residues. The V gene lost 5 bases and the J gene lost 3 bases, with 11 bases spanning the gap. CDR3: CASSKDIVYEQYF. Here the CDR3 DNA reads TGTGCCAGCAGTAAAGACATAGTCTACGAGCAGTACTTC.

This clone was recorded once. CDR3 DNA sequence: TGTGCCAGCAGCTCATGGCCCCGGGGGAGCTCCTACGAGCAGTACTTC. Translated, it gives CASSSWPRGSSYEQYF. V and J are TRBV11-2 and TRBJ2-7, with a possible D match to TRBD2 (6 bases). This CDR3 is 16 amino acids long. Trimming took 4 bases from V and 0 from J, leaving 16 bases between them. The germline CDR1 and CDR2 sequences are SGHAT and FQNNGV.